This paragraph reports one T cell receptor (beta chain). Its antigen has not been determined. Within one base of it there is no much larger clone, and no base qualities were kept. The donors were healthy, HIV-negative adults who had no recently reported acute infections or vaccinations. All donors were Caucasian adults living in Nashville, Tennessee, USA. Magnetic negative selection was used to enrich CD4+ T cells, after which naive cells were positively selected on CD45RA and the negative fraction became the memory subset. Blood was collected by leukapheresis, and PBMCs were isolated by Ficoll-Histopaque density gradient centrifugation and then cryopreserved in liquid nitrogen vapor phase. Analytical flow cytometry was used to check the purity and quantity of each magnetically sorted T cell population. Genomic DNA was isolated from every sorted fraction and measured by UV absorbance on a Nanodrop 2000c.

Using the deep immunoSEQ assay, TCR CDR3 regions were amplified from genomic DNA by multiplex PCR. Extracted genomic DNA from each cell subset was spread evenly across all wells of several immunoSEQ 96-well plates, with each plate serving as a replicate. For sorted subsets, approximately 190 ng genomic DNA, equal to tens of thousands of T cell genomes, was loaded into each replicate PCR. Purified libraries were measured with a Qubit 3.0 fluorometer, size-checked on a Bioanalyzer 2100, and measured again with the KAPA Library Quantification kit. Every immunoSEQ 96-well plate was sequenced on a dedicated single-read 150-cycle Illumina NextSeq 550 flow cell. Processing in the source paper ran as follows. Because the immunoSEQ output included only junctional sequences and no quality scores, the filtering could not be the same as the filtering used for full-length reads. Sequences were annotated with PyIR, a Python wrapper for IgBLAST v1.9, using IMGT germline references to assign V/J genes and CDR3. Reads were removed for weak V/J assignments (E-value above 1e-6), missing CDR3, stop codons, out-of-frame junctions, or ambiguous translated residues. V3J clonotypes were defined as sequences sharing an identical inferred V gene, J gene, and CDR3 amino acid sequence. Percentage overlap between repertoires was computed as shared unique clonotypes divided by the size of the smaller repertoire. Three approaches were used to assess repertoire richness: RTK rarefaction, the Chao1 estimator, and Recon v2.1 estimates of unobserved clonotypes. Generation probabilities were computed with OLGA for all TCRbeta clonotypes obtained by the gDNA method from a few donors. Held by TCRdb, this immuneACCESS table contains in-frame sequences only and omits some clones. Under half of the omission traces to an unresolved V gene where checked; the cause of the rest is unknown. That table furnishes V, J and clone size, whereas the DNA furnished D and trimming. The sample table contains some 1,600,000 clones; only one count was recorded for around 98% of them. Roughly 0.42% of the sample belongs to the ten largest clones.

This specimen belongs to a study of shared clonotypes between healthy human individuals (dated by TCRdb to 2018 to 2021). With respect to the entire study: A few men and two women, aged 18 to 49 years, made up the cohort. Each donor's leukapheresis produced roughly between roughly 0.85 and 10 billion PBMCs. Libraries were prepared and TCR repertoires were sequenced by different laboratories using diverse techniques, in order to increase sequencing depth and limit assay-specific biases. Blood TCR repertoires of several healthy adults were deeply sequenced to estimate repertoire size and the extent of clonotype sharing between individuals. For each donor, CD4 naive and CD4 memory were each given three plates, CD8 naive was given two plates, and CD8 memory was given one plate. On the study overall, not on this receptor specifically: Because the study included only a small number of donors, the genetic and exposure-history diversity represented was limited. Even with the large sequencing depth, rarefaction of the sorted-subset datasets indicated that sequencing was incomplete. Compared with non-shared clonotypes, the clonotypes found in all four sorted-subset donors had higher generation probabilities. Sampling was restricted to blood, and TCR repertoires in tissue are likely to differ from TCR repertoires in blood. Sharing across several donors was observed for about 4.8% of naive CD4, over 3% of naive CD8, 2% to 2.5% of memory CD4, and less than 0.45% of memory CD8 clonotypes. Pairwise subsampling led to the expectation that sequencing depth would affect the degree of clonotype sharing among donors. Naive subsets generally had larger estimated clonotype richness than memory subsets.

Spanning cysteine to phenylalanine, the CDR3 consists of 15 amino acids. CDR3 DNA is the only sequence kept; it has 45 bases, read in frame from the first base. V gives up 8 bases and J gives up 5 bases, and the segment between their germline ends measures 19 bases. Taken from the germline V gene (reference sequence), the CDR1 and CDR2 loops are LNHNV and YYDKDF. The source of this sequence is a man younger than 40 in good health. Recombination joined TRBV15 with TRBJ2-1, with no reliable assignment of the D segment. The sample was naive CD4+ T cells sorted from blood. In light of the paper, this sample's cell subset or site label describes: CD45RA+ positively selected. CDR3 region: CATLGWNSPNNEQFF. The sequenced DNA: TGTGCCACCCTCGGGTGGAACTCACCCAACAATGAGCAGTTCTTC.